This T cell receptor (beta chain) was documented in a study of CXCR3-negative and CXCR3-positive naive CD8 T cells (dated by TCRdb to the late 2010s). Background on the whole study: In total, approximately 130 million TRB reads were obtained, corresponding to roughly 1.5 +/- 0.3 million reads per library. Diversity and physicochemical repertoire analyses were performed on about ten donors pooled from two independent experiments. For the TRBV-TRBJ cluster analysis, the naive subsets came from roughly 5 donors, while the memory cells came from 3 donors.

Note on this clonotype: No cognate antigen has been identified for it.

Each CD8+ T cell subset was flow-sorted in triplicate, with roughly 310,000 cells per subset placed directly into RLT lysis buffer. Naive CD8+ T cells were defined stringently as CD45RO-CCR7+CD27+CD95- to exclude memory contaminants. Standard density gradient centrifugation was used to isolate peripheral blood mononuclear cells from buffy coats. Naive CXCR3-negative and CXCR3-positive CD8+ T cells were flow-sorted on a FACSAria III. Total RNA was extracted from sorted cells with an RNeasy Mini Kit. Overall study outcomes, separate from this receptor: TRB CDR3s from CXCR3-positive naive cells showed higher hydrophobicity (lower Kidera factor 4), lower energy, and higher strength and volume indices than CXCR3-negative naive cells. Freshly isolated PBMCs were used for most assays because CXCR3 expression partially decreased after cryopreservation. Comparably high repertoire diversity was found in both naive subsets, whereas much lower repertoire diversity was found in memory CD8+ T cells. Similar TRBV-TRBJ usage was shown by naive CXCR3-negative and CXCR3-positive cells from the same donor, whereas distinct patterns were shown by memory cells. Surface CD5, linked to self-reactivity in mice, was comparable between naive subsets; TCR interaction strength was therefore also inferred from TRB CDR3 physicochemical properties.

This sample was sequenced with a NextSeq 550. The Human TCR Profiling Kit (MiLaboratory) was used to make UMI-labeled 5' RACE TRB cDNA libraries. The full amount of extracted RNA was used for cDNA synthesis, and the full amount of resulting cDNA was used for PCR amplification. The libraries were made side by side, with each library going through the same number of PCR cycles. As for the authors' bioinformatics: About 53,000 +/- 9,400 unique UMI-labeled TRB cDNA molecules per library were extracted with MIGEC and MiXCR, with at least two reads per UMI required. On average, approximately 40,000 +/- 10,000 functional in-frame TRB CDR3 nucleotide clonotypes lacking stop codons were found per library. After downsampling to 5000 UMI-labeled TRB molecules per sample, diversity metrics, including normalized Shannon-Wiener and Chao1, were computed in VDJtools. For the central five CDR3 residues, VDJtools calculated physicochemical properties weighted by clonotype size, namely interaction energy, strength, volume and Kidera factor 4. TCRdb reprocessed the reads; each CDR3 protein sequence makes one entry, and DNA is unavailable. TCRdb, rather than the study authors, made the V and J calls. This specimen's table enumerates 100,000 to 150,000 distinct CDR3 sequences. The ten largest clones capture around 0.5% of the sample.

The germline V gene (reference sequence) sets CDR1 to MNHEY and CDR2 to SMNVEV. Counted from cysteine to phenylalanine, this CDR3 has 18 amino acids. No DNA was logged. The chain is assembled from TRBV27 and TRBJ2-1; the TCRdb D gene call, TRBD2, has no DNA to confirm it. Sequenced sample: naive CXCR3- CD8+ T cells from blood. According to the study, the label for this sample's cell subset or site signals: CD45RO-CCR7+CD27+CD95- naive CD8+ T cells lacking CXCR3 (TNR3-). This TCR derives from a human donor in good health. Some clones in this sample may be carry-over from other donors' samples. The CDR3 protein: CASSATSGTVLGYNEQFF.